Reported below is one TCR beta chain. The data were produced by immunoSEQ multiplex PCR, yet TCRdb's version contains in-frame clones alone and is incomplete. The data show roughly 100,000 clones, over 75% seen once. This specimen comes from a study of radiotherapy plus CTLA-4 blockade in lung cancer. Study at large: Patients showed objective responses in over 15% of cases, and disease control was achieved by about 31%.

Trimming removed 2 bases from V and 8 bases from J; junction bases left unmatched: 8. The germline V gene encodes CDR1 MNHEY and CDR2 SVGAGI. CDR3 length: 14 amino acids. The chain uses TRBV6-5 and TRBJ1-2, with TRBD1 matching over 7 bases. The source of this sequence is a human donor with non-small cell lung cancer that progressed on radiotherapy plus ipilimumab. Some clones in this sample may be carry-over from other donors' samples. The material sequenced was peripheral blood, taken from a patient treated with radiotherapy plus ipilimumab. DNA of the CDR3: TGTGCCAGCAGTTACCCCGGACAGGCTGGGGGCTACACCTTC. Encoded protein: CASSYPGQAGGYTF.